This record covers a single T cell receptor beta chain. The study ran its PCR with 60 Vbeta and 13 Jbeta primers. Sequenced by immunoSEQ multiplex PCR; TCRdb stores in-frame clones only, minus some. The data contain 90,000 to 140,000 clones, roughly 80% of them singletons. The sample is drawn from a study of cytomegalovirus exposure and HLA in healthy donors. The junction had 5 bases not matched to a gene; V was cut back by 4 bases and J by 2 bases. The CDR3 extends over 14 amino acids. Germline values: CDR1 LNHDA, CDR2 SQIVND (reference sequence). This receptor was obtained from a man aged 30 to 45 in good health and CMV-seropositive. Material for sequencing was PBMCs. This chain links TRBV19 with TRBJ2-7, with 7 bases aligning to TRBD1. The CDR3 DNA follows: TGTGCCAGTAGTAGCCCGGGACAGACCTACGAGCAGTACTTC. This sequence encodes CASSSPGQTYEQYF.